This TCR beta chain was documented in a study of blood T cell repertoires in COVID-19 (dated by TCRdb to about 2020). For the wider study: Samples from collaborators originated in the United States, Italy and Spain and spanned both the acute and convalescent phases of COVID-19. The prospective study material was composed of cDNA or gDNA derived from T cells, B-cell-depleted T cells, or PBMCs. Subjects who had been exposed to COVID-19, were actively infected with it, or had recovered from it provided the deeply sampled blood TCRbeta repertoires that made up the dataset. The repertoires were made available in a free public database intended to serve as a resource for research on the immune response to SARS-CoV-2. Samples came from the ongoing ImmuneRACE study (first 160 participants) plus 1,254 subjects from 6 global collaborators. Nearly every sample came with metadata listing a de-identified subject ID, COVID-19 status, age in years and sex. Where HLA class I and class II types were available, the types were taken from metadata supplied by the sample provider, not from assay-based typing.

The germline V gene specifies SGDLS as CDR1 and YYNGEE as CDR2. V is cut back by 3 bases and J by 6 bases, with 2 bases in the junction unmatched. The CDR3, cysteine through phenylalanine, is 13 amino acids long. Solely the CDR3 DNA is kept, with 39 bases framed from the first base. Remarks on this clone: Its antigen remains undetermined. Nothing much larger sits one base from this clone, and base qualities are not available.

TCRbeta CDR3 regions were amplified from genomic DNA by means of the immunoSEQ Assay, a bias-controlled multiplex PCR. Turning to the authors' computational methods: Within the assay, amplification of reference gene primers was used to estimate how many nucleated cells each sample contained. Sequence reads were collapsed and filtered to measure the absolute abundance of every unique TCRbeta CDR3 rearrangement. For each sample, productive Simpson clonality was calculated as the square root of Simpson's diversity index across productive rearrangements. In its TCRdb copy, this immuneACCESS table keeps in-frame sequences only and misses some clones. Where compared with another copy, unresolved V genes explain less than half of these, and the others have no known cause. That table gives V, J and clone size, and the DNA gave D and trimming. The sample contains some 49,000 clones, around four fifths of them found a single time. In total, the top ten clones hold more than 2.5% of the sample.

Paper-wide results and their limitations: Clinical and demographic metadata were provided uncurated, with the amount varying by source and participant.

The collaborating institutions used their own protocols to collect whole blood in K2EDTA tubes. For TCRbeta analysis, collaborators shipped samples as frozen whole blood, isolated PBMCs, or DNA extracted from either of those sample types. This chain joins TRBV9 to TRBJ2-3, with 9 central nucleotides matching TRBD2. This TCR came from a woman in her fifties or sixties with acute or convalescent COVID-19. The sample comprised peripheral blood. CDR3 reads: CASSGLAGDTQYF. At the DNA level, the sequence is TGTGCCAGCAGCGGCCTAGCGGGGGATACGCAGTATTTT.